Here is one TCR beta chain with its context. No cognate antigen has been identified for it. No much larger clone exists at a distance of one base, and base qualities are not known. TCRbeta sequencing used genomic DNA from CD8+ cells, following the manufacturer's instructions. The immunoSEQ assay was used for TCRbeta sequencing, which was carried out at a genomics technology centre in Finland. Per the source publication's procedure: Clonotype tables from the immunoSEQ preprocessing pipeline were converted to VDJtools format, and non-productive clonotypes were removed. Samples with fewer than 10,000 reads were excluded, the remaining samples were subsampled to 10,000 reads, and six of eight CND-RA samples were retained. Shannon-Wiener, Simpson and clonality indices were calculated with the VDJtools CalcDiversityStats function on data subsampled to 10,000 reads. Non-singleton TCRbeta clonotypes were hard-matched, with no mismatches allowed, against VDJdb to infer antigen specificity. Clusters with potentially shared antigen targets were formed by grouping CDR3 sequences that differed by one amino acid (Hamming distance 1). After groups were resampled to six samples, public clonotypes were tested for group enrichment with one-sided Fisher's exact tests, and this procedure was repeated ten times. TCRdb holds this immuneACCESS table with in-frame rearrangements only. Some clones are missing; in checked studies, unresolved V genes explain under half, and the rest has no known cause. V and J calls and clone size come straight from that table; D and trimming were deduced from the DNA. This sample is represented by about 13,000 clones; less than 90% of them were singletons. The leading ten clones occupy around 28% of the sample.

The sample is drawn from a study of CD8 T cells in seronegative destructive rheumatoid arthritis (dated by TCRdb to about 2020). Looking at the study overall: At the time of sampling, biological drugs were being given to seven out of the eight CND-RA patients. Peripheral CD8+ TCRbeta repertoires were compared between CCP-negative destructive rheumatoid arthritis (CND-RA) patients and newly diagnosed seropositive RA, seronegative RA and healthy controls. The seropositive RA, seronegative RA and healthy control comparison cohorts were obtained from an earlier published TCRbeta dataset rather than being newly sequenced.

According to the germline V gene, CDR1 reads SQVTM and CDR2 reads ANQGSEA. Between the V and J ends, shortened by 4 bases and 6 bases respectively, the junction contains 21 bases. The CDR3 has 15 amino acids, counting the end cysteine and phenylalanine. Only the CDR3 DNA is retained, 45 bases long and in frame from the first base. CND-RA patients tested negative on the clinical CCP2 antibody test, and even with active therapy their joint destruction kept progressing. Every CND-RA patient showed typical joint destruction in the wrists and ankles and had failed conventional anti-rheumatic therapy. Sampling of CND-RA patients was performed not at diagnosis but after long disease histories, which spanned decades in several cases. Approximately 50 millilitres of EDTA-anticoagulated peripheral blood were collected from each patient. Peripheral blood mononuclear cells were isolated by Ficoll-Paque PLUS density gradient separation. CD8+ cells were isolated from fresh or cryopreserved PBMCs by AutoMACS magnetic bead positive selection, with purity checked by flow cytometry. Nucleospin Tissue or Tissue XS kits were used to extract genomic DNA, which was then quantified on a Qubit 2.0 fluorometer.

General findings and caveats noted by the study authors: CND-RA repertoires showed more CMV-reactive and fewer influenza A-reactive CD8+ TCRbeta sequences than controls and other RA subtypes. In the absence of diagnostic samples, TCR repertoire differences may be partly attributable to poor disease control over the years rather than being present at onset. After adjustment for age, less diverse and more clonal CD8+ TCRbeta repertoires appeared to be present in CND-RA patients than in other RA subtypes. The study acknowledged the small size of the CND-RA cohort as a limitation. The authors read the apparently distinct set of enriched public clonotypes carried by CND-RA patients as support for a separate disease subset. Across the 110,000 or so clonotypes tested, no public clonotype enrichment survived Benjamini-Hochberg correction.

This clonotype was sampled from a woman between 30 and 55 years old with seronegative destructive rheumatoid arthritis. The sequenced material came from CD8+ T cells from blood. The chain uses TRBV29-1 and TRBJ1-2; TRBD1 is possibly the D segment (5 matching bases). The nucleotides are TGCAGCGTTGTAGACAGAAAGGCGTTTCTAGATGGCTACACCTTC. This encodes CSVVDRKAFLDGYTF. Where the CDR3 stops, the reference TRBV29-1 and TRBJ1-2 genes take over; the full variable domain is SAVISQKPSRDICQRGTSLTIQCQVDSQVTMMFWYRQQPGQSLTLIATANQGSEATYESGFVIDKFPISRPNLTFSTLTVSNMSPEDSSIYLCSVVDRKAFLDGYTFGSGTRLTVV.